This T cell receptor beta chain was sequenced for a study of blood T cell repertoires in COVID-19. Study in general: Both acute and convalescent COVID-19 samples were obtained from the United States, Italy and Spain. T cells, B-cell-depleted T cells, or PBMCs provided the cDNA or gDNA that served as material.

The CDR3 covers 11 residues. Germline assignment: CDR1 GTSNPN and CDR2 SVGIG (reference sequence). The V gene lost 2 bases and the J gene lost 15 bases, with 14 bases spanning the gap. Per the original data handling: Reference gene primer amplification in the assay estimated nucleated cell counts. Method: immunoSEQ multiplex PCR; TCRdb's copy keeps in-frame clones and lacks some. V and J calls and clone size come straight from that table; D and trimming were deduced from the DNA. The table records tens of thousands of clones, more than 80% of them present only once. The chain couples TRBV30 to TRBJ2-1; possible D gene TRBD2, 6 bases. This TCR derives from a woman older than 75 with acute or convalescent COVID-19. What was sequenced was peripheral blood. The CDR3 is CAWSPTSTPFF. For the CDR3, the DNA is TGTGCCTGGAGTCCGACTAGTACCCCGTTCTTC.